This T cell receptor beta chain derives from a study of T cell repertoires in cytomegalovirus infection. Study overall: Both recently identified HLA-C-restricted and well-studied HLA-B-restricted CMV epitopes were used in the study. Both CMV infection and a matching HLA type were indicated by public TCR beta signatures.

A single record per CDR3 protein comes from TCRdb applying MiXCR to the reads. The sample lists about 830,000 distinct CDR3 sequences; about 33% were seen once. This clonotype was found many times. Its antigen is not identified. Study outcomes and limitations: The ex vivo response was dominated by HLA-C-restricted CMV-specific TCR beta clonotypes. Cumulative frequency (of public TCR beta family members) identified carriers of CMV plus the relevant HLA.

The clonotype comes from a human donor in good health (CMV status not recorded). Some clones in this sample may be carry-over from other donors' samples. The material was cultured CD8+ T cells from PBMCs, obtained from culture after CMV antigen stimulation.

CDR3 nucleotide sequence: TGTGCCAGCAGCTTAGGGGACCATAGCAATCAGCCCCAGCATTTT. Residues: CASSLGDHSNQPQHF. The rearrangement joins TRBV7-2 to TRBJ1-5, with D perhaps TRBD1 (5 bases). Germline V gene data show CDR1 as SGHTA and CDR2 as FQGNSA. With 1 base removed from V and 0 bases from J, the gap between germline ends came to 7 bases. The CDR3 contains 15 residues.